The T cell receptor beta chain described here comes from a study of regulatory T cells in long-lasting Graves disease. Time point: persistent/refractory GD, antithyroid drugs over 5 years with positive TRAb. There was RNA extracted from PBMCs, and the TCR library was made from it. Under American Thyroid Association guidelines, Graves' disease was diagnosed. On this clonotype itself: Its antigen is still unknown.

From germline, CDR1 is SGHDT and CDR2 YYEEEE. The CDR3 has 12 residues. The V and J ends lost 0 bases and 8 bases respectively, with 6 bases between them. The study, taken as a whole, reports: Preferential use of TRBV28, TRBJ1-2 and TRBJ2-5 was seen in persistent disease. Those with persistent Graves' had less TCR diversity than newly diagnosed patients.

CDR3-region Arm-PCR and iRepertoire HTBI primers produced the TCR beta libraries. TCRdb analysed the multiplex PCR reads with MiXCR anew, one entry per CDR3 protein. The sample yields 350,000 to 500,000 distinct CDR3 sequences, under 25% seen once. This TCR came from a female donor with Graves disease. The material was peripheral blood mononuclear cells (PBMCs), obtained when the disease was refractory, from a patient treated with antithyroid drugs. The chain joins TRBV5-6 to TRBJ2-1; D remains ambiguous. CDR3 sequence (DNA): TGTGCCAGCAGCTTGGCAGTAGATGAGCAGTTCTTC. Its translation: CASSLAVDEQFF.